The 14 T cell receptor beta chains below come from one sample, sequenced in a study of T cell repertoires in cytomegalovirus infection. TCRdb analysed the reads with MiXCR anew, one entry per CDR3 protein. The sample yields a few hundred thousand distinct CDR3 sequences, more than 8% seen once. The sample was PBMCs. Receptors were obtained from a human donor in good health (CMV status not recorded). Some clones in this sample may be carry-over from other donors' samples.

At least ten counts were recorded for this clonotype. The chain carries TRBV6-2 or TRBV6-3 and TRBJ2-1, with a possible D match to TRBD2 (6 bases). This CDR3 has 17 amino acids. V lost 6 bases, J lost 0 bases, and 18 bases lay in between. The V gene's germline CDR1 is MNHEY and CDR2 SVGEGT. The CDR3 reads CASRTGTHVLSYNEQFF. The CDR3, as DNA: TGTGCCAGCAGGACCGGGACTCACGTCCTCTCCTACAATGAGCAGTTCTTC.

In its sample, this clonotype was seen a few times. This chain links TRBV7-9 with TRBJ2-7, with a tentative D call TRBD2 (6 bases). Trimming left V 5 bases short and J 9 bases short, with 26 bases between. The CDR3 totals 16 residues. The germline gives CDR1 SEHNR, CDR2 FQNEAQ (reference sequence). CDR3: CASSPHTGTDVRVQYF. CDR3 coding DNA: TGTGCCAGCAGCCCCCACACCGGGACTGACGTACGAGTGCAGTACTTC.

This clonotype was picked up a small number of times. The chain is built from TRBV12-3 or TRBV12-4 and TRBJ1-5; D is possibly TRBD1 (6 bases). Trimming stripped 5 bases from V and 3 bases from J, with 20 bases between. CDR3 length equals 17 residues. CDR3 DNA: TGTGCCAGCAGTCAAGGGGGGGCTCCCTTGCCCAATCAGCCCCAGCATTTT. This encodes CASSQGGAPLPNQPQHF.

This clonotype was detected ten times or more. V is TRBV7-2 and J is TRBJ1-4, with D perhaps matching TRBD1 (6 bases). Trimming cost V 2 bases and J 8 bases, with 21 bases left between them. The germline V gene encodes CDR1 SGHTA and CDR2 FQGNSA. The CDR3 is made up of 17 amino acids. In DNA form, the CDR3 reads TGTGCCAGCAGCTTAAGGGGACACGGGTCGGCAGGGGAAAAACTGTTTTTT. Translating gives CASSLRGHGSAGEKLFF. Drawing the rest from reference TRBV7-2 and TRBJ1-4, the complete variable domain is GAGVSQSPSNKVTEKGKDVELRCDPISGHTALYWYRQSLGQGLEFLIYFQGNSAPDKSGLPSDRFSAERTGGSVSTLTIQRTQQEDSAVYLCASSLRGHGSAGEKLFFGSGTQLSVL.

This rearrangement joins TRBV6-2 or TRBV6-3 to TRBJ1-1, with D unclear. The germline CDR1 and CDR2 sequences are MNHEY and SVGEGT. The CDR3 covers 13 residues. The V and J ends lost 1 base and 6 bases respectively, with 9 bases between them. CDR3 sequence reads: CASSYLSSPEAFF. The CDR3 DNA reads TGTGCCAGCAGTTACTTAAGTTCGCCTGAAGCTTTCTTT.

The sample holds a few counts of this clonotype. V usage is TRBV4-1 and J usage is TRBJ1-6, with D possibly TRBD1 on 6 matching bases. Germline CDR1 and CDR2: MGHRA and YSYEKL. The CDR3 is 16 amino acids. The ends were cut back, 4 bases at V and 2 bases at J, with 12 bases in the middle. Here the CDR3 reads CASSPTGSTYNSPLHF. CDR3 bases: TGCGCCAGCAGCCCGACAGGAAGTACCTATAATTCACCCCTCCACTTT.

This clonotype showed up just a few times. The chain joins TRBV15 to TRBJ2-1, with 9 positions matching TRBD1. After removal of 3 bases from V and 1 base from J, the junction contained 4 bases not matched to a gene. This CDR3 is built from 16 residues. CDR1 is LNHNV, CDR2 YYDKDF, per germline (reference sequence). Here the CDR3 DNA reads TGTGCCACCAGCAGCGGGACAGGGAGATCCTACAATGAGCAGTTCTTC. This translates into CATSSGTGRSYNEQFF. The full variable domain, in which reference TRBV15 and TRBJ2-1 provide the parts outside the CDR3, is DAMVIQNPRYQVTQFGKPVTLSCSQTLNHNVMYWYQQKSSQAPKLLFHYYDKDFNNEADTPDNFQSRRPNTSFCFLDIRSPGLGDTAMYLCATSSGTGRSYNEQFFGPGTRLTVL.

The J gene is TRBJ1-1, the V gene TRBV18; D unclear. CDR3 size: 15 residues. V shed 3 bases and J shed 1 base, with 12 bases lying between them. From germline, CDR1 is KGHSH and CDR2 LQKENI. CDR3 sequence: CASSPRGNPNTEAFF. DNA of the CDR3: TGTGCCAGCTCACCTCGCGGGAATCCGAACACTGAAGCTTTCTTT. Complete variable domain (other parts from reference TRBV18 and TRBJ1-1): NAGVMQNPRHLVRRRGQEARLRCSPMKGHSHVYWYRQLPEEGLKFMVYLQKENIIDESGMPKERFSAEFPKEGPSILRIQQVVRGDSAAYFCASSPRGNPNTEAFFGQGTRLTVV.

This clonotype was picked up many times. This sequence joins TRBV11-2 and TRBJ2-4, with D uncertain. V lost 3 bases, J lost 4 bases, and 7 bases lay in between. From germline, CDR1 is SGHAT and CDR2 FQNNGV. The CDR3 loop spans 13 amino acids. In nucleotides, the CDR3 is TGTGCCAGCAGCTTGGCTACAAAAAACATTCAGTACTTC. Its translation is CASSLATKNIQYF.

This clonotype occurred a few times. CDR3 protein: CASSQGAGYTF. CDR3 DNA sequence: TGTGCCAGCAGCCAGGGAGCAGGCTACACCTTC. J is TRBJ1-2 and V is TRBV12-3 or TRBV12-4; D is perhaps TRBD1 (5 bases). V was pared by 6 bases and J by 8 bases, with 10 bases between. CDR3 length: 11 amino acids.

This chain links TRBV12-3 or TRBV12-4 with TRBJ1-2; 9 bases line up with TRBD1. The J segment lost 7 bases and the V segment lost 1 base, leaving 4 bases of the junction unmatched. The CDR3 extends over 14 amino acids. CDR3 nucleotides: TGTGCCAGCAGTTTAGGATTACAGGGGGCTGGCTACACCTTC. The encoded protein is CASSLGLQGAGYTF.

There are many counts of this clonotype. V and J are TRBV29-1 and TRBJ1-2; a weak D match, TRBD1 (6 bases). V lost 4 bases, J lost 3 bases, and 12 bases lay in between. CDR1 and CDR2 from the germline V gene are SQVTM and ANQGSEA. This CDR3 spans 13 amino acids. The CDR3 reads CSVGGGPYYGYTF. Here the CDR3 DNA reads TGCAGCGTTGGAGGGGGACCTTACTATGGCTACACCTTC.

V gene TRBV7-2 combines with J gene TRBJ2-2; possibly TRBD2 for D (6 bases). Germline values: CDR1 SGHTA, CDR2 FQGNSA. V was cut by 0 bases and J by 3 bases, with 8 bases left in between. The CDR3 length is 15 residues. DNA for the CDR3: TGTGCCAGCAGCTTAGCGCGCGGGGACACCGGGGAGCTGTTTTTT. Protein: CASSLARGDTGELFF.

The chain links TRBV5-6 to TRBJ2-5; 8 positions agree with TRBD2. With 5 bases clipped from V and 6 bases from J, the junction kept 6 bases outside the gene matches. The V gene's germline CDR1 is SGHDT and CDR2 YYEEEE. This CDR3 is built from 13 residues. CDR3 region: CASSHGGAKTQYF. The CDR3 DNA sequence: TGTGCCAGCAGTCACGGGGGGGCTAAGACCCAGTACTTC.